This is a list of T cell receptor beta chains from one sample in a study of a mutant IDH1 vaccine in newly diagnosed glioma. Assay used: immunoSEQ multiplex PCR; TCRdb lists only in-frame clones, some missing. The top ten hold over 3.5% of the sample, which has 50,000 to 70,000 clones, around 80% seen once. The antigens these receptors bind are not known. The source was PBMCs, collected from a glioma patient whose treatment included an IDH1 peptide vaccine. These receptors were collected from a man younger than 45 with glioma. Each CDR3 is given with its conserved first and last residue. Fields, in order: CDR3 protein, J gene, V gene, D gene, CDR3 length, clone size. A D gene is named only where the DNA matches it firmly. The listing skips clone size in some rows; elsewhere it reads once, few, many or a size class.

CDR3 protein: CASSDTRNTGELFF
J gene: TRBJ2-2
V gene: TRBV25-1
D gene: .
CDR3 length: 14
clone size: .

CDR3 protein: CASSLTGSSYNEQFF
J gene: TRBJ2-1
V gene: TRBV27
D gene: .
CDR3 length: 15
clone size: .

CDR3 protein: CASRDRAGNQPQHF
J gene: TRBJ1-5
V gene: TRBV6-1
D gene: TRBD1
CDR3 length: 14
clone size: .

CDR3 protein: CASRRTATVEAFF
J gene: TRBJ1-1
V gene: TRBV27
D gene: .
CDR3 length: 13
clone size: .

CDR3 protein: CASNRGRLATSIQETQYF
J gene: TRBJ2-5
V gene: TRBV10-2
D gene: .
CDR3 length: 18
clone size: .

CDR3 protein: CASSYSRGRDEQYF
J gene: TRBJ2-7
V gene: TRBV6-5
D gene: .
CDR3 length: 14
clone size: .

CDR3 protein: CAISETVNQPQHF
J gene: TRBJ1-5
V gene: TRBV10-3
D gene: .
CDR3 length: 13
clone size: .

CDR3 protein: CASSQEAQAGDYEQYF
J gene: .
V gene: TRBV4-2
D gene: TRBD2
CDR3 length: 16
clone size: .

CDR3 protein: CASSLAMVGEQYF
J gene: TRBJ2-7
V gene: TRBV7-2
D gene: .
CDR3 length: 13
clone size: .

CDR3 protein: CASSESTRGDTQYF
J gene: TRBJ2-3
V gene: TRBV10-2
D gene: .
CDR3 length: 14
clone size: .

CDR3 protein: CASSSMTGGITEAFF
J gene: TRBJ1-1
V gene: TRBV19
D gene: TRBD1
CDR3 length: 15
clone size: .

CDR3 protein: CASSPDRFTGELFF
J gene: TRBJ2-2
V gene: TRBV10-1
D gene: .
CDR3 length: 14
clone size: .

CDR3 protein: CASSELGEVYEQYF
J gene: TRBJ2-7
V gene: TRBV6-1
D gene: .
CDR3 length: 14
clone size: .

CDR3 protein: CASSGLNQETQYF
J gene: TRBJ2-5
V gene: TRBV5-4
D gene: .
CDR3 length: 13
clone size: .

CDR3 protein: CASTGAAYNSPLHF
J gene: TRBJ1-6
V gene: TRBV28
D gene: .
CDR3 length: 14
clone size: .

CDR3 protein: CASGDGAKNIQYF
J gene: TRBJ2-4
V gene: TRBV5-6
D gene: .
CDR3 length: 13
clone size: once

CDR3 protein: CASSYVKDTEAFF
J gene: TRBJ1-1
V gene: TRBV6-5
D gene: .
CDR3 length: 13
clone size: .

CDR3 protein: CSAGRGYEQYF
J gene: TRBJ2-7
V gene: TRBV29-1
D gene: .
CDR3 length: 11
clone size: .

CDR3 protein: CASSFPGASDEAFF
J gene: TRBJ1-1
V gene: TRBV11-2
D gene: .
CDR3 length: 14
clone size: .

CDR3 protein: CASSQTPGAGELFF
J gene: TRBJ2-2
V gene: TRBV4-1
D gene: .
CDR3 length: 14
clone size: .

CDR3 protein: CASSSPRGTVNSPLHF
J gene: TRBJ1-6
V gene: TRBV19
D gene: TRBD1
CDR3 length: 16
clone size: .

CDR3 protein: CAWSAPSRTNEQYF
J gene: TRBJ2-7
V gene: TRBV30
D gene: .
CDR3 length: 14
clone size: .

CDR3 protein: CASSRQGTNTEAFF
J gene: TRBJ1-1
V gene: TRBV6-1
D gene: TRBD1
CDR3 length: 14
clone size: .

CDR3 protein: CASSELIPTEAFF
J gene: TRBJ1-1
V gene: TRBV6-1
D gene: .
CDR3 length: 13
clone size: .

CDR3 protein: CATSGYRGAGEKLFF
J gene: TRBJ1-4
V gene: TRBV15
D gene: TRBD1
CDR3 length: 15
clone size: once

CDR3 protein: CSVEENRQNTEAFF
J gene: TRBJ1-1
V gene: TRBV29-1
D gene: .
CDR3 length: 14
clone size: .

CDR3 protein: CASSSGQGGGETQYF
J gene: TRBJ2-5
V gene: TRBV7-9
D gene: TRBD1
CDR3 length: 15
clone size: once

CDR3 protein: CASREEAANTGELFF
J gene: TRBJ2-2
V gene: TRBV2
D gene: .
CDR3 length: 15
clone size: .

CDR3 protein: CAWSDWTLETQYF
J gene: TRBJ2-5
V gene: TRBV30
D gene: .
CDR3 length: 13
clone size: .

CDR3 protein: CASSPSLTGGYTF
J gene: TRBJ1-2
V gene: TRBV18
D gene: .
CDR3 length: 13
clone size: .

CDR3 protein: CASRTGLSYGYTF
J gene: TRBJ1-2
V gene: TRBV25-1
D gene: .
CDR3 length: 13
clone size: .

CDR3 protein: CASSPRETGYTEAFF
J gene: TRBJ1-1
V gene: TRBV18
D gene: .
CDR3 length: 15
clone size: .

CDR3 protein: CASSLGQGFNEQYF
J gene: TRBJ2-7
V gene: TRBV5-1
D gene: .
CDR3 length: 14
clone size: .

CDR3 protein: CASSVAVERGTDTQYF
J gene: TRBJ2-3
V gene: TRBV9
D gene: TRBD2
CDR3 length: 16
clone size: once

CDR3 protein: CASSVTPLSGNQQFF
J gene: TRBJ2-1
V gene: TRBV9
D gene: .
CDR3 length: 15
clone size: .

CDR3 protein: CASSPGRTSEAFF
J gene: TRBJ1-1
V gene: TRBV19
D gene: .
CDR3 length: 13
clone size: .

CDR3 protein: CASSLGGKAKDTQYF
J gene: TRBJ2-3
V gene: TRBV28
D gene: .
CDR3 length: 15
clone size: .

CDR3 protein: CASSQEGGPTDTQYF
J gene: TRBJ2-3
V gene: TRBV4-2
D gene: .
CDR3 length: 15
clone size: once

CDR3 protein: CASSHTQSLNTEAFF
J gene: TRBJ1-1
V gene: TRBV7-9
D gene: .
CDR3 length: 15
clone size: once

CDR3 protein: CSASGQGKAFF
J gene: TRBJ1-1
V gene: TRBV20-1
D gene: .
CDR3 length: 11
clone size: few